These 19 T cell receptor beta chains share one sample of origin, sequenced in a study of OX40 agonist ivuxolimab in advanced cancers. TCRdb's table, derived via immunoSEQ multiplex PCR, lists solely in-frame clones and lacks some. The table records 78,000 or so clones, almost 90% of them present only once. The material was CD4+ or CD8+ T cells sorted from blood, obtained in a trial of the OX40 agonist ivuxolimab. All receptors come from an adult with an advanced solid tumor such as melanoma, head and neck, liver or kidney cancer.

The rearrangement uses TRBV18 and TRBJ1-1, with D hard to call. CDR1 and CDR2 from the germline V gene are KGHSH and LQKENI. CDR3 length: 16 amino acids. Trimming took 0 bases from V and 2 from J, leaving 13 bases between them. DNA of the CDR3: TGTGCCAGCTCACCACCAACGGGGAGGGCTAACACTGAAGCTTTCTTT. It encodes CASSPPTGRANTEAFF.

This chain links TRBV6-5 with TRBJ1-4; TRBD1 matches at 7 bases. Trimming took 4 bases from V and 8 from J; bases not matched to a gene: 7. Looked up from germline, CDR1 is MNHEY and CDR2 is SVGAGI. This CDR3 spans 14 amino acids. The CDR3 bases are TGTGCCAGCAGTTTTGCCAGGGGGGTCGAAAAACTGTTTTTT. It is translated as CASSFARGVEKLFF.

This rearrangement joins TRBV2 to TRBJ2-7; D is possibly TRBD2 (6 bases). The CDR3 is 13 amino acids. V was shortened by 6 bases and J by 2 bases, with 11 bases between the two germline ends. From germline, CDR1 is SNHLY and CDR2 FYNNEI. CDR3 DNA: TGTGCCAGCAGGATGGGACTTCCCTACGAGCAGTACTTC. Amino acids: CASRMGLPYEQYF. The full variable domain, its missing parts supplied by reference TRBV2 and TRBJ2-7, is EPEVTQTPSHQVTQMGQEVILRCVPISNHLYFYWYRQILGQKVEFLVSFYNNEISEKSEIFDDQFSVERPDGSNFTLKIRSTKLEDSAMYFCASRMGLPYEQYFGPGTRLTVT.

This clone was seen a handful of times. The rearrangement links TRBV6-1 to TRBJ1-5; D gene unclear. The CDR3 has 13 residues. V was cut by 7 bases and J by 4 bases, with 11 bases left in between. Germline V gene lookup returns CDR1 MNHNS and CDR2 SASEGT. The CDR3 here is CASTPQLNQPQHF. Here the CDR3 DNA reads TGTGCCAGCACTCCCCAACTTAATCAGCCCCAGCATTTT.

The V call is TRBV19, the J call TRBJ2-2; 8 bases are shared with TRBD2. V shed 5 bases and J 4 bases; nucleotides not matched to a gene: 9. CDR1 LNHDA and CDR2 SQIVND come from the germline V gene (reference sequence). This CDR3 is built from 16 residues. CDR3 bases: TGTGCCAGTAGTCTTCGGGTAGCGGGGTTCACCGGGGAGCTGTTTTTT. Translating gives CASSLRVAGFTGELFF.

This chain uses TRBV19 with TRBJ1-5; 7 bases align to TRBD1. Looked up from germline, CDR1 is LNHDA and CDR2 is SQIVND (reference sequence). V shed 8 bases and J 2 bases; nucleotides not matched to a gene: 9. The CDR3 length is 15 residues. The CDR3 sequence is CASAPRQGGNQPQHF. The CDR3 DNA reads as TGTGCCAGTGCGCCACGTCAGGGGGGCAATCAGCCCCAGCATTTT.

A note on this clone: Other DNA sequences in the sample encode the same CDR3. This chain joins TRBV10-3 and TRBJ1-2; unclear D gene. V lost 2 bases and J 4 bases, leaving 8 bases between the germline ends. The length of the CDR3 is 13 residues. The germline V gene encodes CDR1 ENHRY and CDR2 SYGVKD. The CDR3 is CAISETGVYGYTF. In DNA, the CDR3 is TGTGCCATCAGTGAGACGGGAGTCTATGGCTACACCTTC.

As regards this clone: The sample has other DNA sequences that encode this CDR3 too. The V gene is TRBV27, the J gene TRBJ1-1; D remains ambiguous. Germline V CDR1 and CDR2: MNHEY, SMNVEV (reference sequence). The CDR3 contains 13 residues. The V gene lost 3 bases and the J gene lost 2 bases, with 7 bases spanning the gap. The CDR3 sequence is CASSLRENTEAFF. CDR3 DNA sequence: TGTGCCAGCAGTTTGCGGGAAAACACTGAAGCTTTCTTT.

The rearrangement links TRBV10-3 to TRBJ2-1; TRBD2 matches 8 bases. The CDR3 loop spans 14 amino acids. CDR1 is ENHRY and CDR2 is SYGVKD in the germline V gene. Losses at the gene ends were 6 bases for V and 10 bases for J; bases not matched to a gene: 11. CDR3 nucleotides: TGTGCCATCAGCCAGACTAGCGAACTTTCGGAGCAGTTCTTC. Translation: CAISQTSELSEQFF.

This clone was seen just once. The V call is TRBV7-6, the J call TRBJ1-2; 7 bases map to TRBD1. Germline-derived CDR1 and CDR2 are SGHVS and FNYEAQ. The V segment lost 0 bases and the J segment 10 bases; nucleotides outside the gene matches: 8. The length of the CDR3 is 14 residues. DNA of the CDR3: TGTGCCAGCAGCTTAGCCGGACAGGCTCGGGACTACACCTTC. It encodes CASSLAGQARDYTF.

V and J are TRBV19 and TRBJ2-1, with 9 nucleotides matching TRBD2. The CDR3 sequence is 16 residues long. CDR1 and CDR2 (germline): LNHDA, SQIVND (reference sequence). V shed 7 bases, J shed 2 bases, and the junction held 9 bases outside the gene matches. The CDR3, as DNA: TGTGCCAGTACCCTGACTAGCGGCAACGCCTACAATGAGCAGTTCTTC. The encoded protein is CASTLTSGNAYNEQFF.

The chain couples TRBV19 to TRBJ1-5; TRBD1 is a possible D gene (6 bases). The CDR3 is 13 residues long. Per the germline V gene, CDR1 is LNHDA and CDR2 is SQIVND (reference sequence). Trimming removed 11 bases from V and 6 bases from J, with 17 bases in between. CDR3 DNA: TGTGCCTCCAGCCAGGGGTCGCGTCAGCCCCAGCATTTT. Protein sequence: CASSQGSRQPQHF.

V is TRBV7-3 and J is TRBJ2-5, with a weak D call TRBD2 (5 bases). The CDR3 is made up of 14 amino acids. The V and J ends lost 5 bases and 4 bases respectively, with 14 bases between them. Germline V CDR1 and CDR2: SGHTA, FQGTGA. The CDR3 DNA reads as TGTGCCAGCAGCCCTACTAGGTCAGGAGAGACCCAGTACTTC. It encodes CASSPTRSGETQYF.

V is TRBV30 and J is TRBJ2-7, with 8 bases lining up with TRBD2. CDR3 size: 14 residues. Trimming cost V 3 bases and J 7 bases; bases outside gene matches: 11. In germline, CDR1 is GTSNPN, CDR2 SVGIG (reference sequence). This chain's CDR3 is CAWSTSGTRVEQYF. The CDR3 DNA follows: TGTGCCTGGAGCACTTCCGGGACTAGGGTAGAGCAGTACTTC.

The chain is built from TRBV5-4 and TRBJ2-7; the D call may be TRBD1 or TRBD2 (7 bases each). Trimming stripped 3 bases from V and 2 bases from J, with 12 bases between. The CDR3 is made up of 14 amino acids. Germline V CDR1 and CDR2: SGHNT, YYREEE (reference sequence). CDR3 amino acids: CASSSQGTTYEQYF. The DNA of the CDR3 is TGTGCCAGCAGCTCACAGGGGACTACCTACGAGCAGTACTTC.

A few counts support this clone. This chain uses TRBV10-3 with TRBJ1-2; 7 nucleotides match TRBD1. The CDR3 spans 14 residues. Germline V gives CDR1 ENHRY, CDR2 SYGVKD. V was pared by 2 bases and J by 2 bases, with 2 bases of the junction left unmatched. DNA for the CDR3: TGTGCCATCAGTGAGACAGGGGACAACTATGGCTACACCTTC. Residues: CAISETGDNYGYTF.

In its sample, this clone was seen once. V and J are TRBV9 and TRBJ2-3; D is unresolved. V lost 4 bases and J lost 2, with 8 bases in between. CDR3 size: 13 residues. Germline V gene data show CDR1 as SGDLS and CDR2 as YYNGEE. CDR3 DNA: TGTGCCAGCAGCTACTTCACCACAGATACGCAGTATTTT. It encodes CASSYFTTDTQYF.

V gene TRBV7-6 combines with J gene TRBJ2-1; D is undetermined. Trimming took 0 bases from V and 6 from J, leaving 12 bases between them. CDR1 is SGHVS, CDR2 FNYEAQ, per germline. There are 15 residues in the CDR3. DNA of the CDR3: TGTGCCAGCAGCTTAGCAGGACCGCAGATCAATGAGCAGTTCTTC. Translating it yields CASSLAGPQINEQFF.

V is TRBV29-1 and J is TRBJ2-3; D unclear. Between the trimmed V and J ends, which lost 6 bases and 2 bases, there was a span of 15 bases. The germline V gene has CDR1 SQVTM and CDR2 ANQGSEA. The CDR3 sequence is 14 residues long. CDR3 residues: CSVIPVAHTDTQYF. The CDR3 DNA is TGCAGCGTGATACCGGTGGCACACACAGATACGCAGTATTTT.